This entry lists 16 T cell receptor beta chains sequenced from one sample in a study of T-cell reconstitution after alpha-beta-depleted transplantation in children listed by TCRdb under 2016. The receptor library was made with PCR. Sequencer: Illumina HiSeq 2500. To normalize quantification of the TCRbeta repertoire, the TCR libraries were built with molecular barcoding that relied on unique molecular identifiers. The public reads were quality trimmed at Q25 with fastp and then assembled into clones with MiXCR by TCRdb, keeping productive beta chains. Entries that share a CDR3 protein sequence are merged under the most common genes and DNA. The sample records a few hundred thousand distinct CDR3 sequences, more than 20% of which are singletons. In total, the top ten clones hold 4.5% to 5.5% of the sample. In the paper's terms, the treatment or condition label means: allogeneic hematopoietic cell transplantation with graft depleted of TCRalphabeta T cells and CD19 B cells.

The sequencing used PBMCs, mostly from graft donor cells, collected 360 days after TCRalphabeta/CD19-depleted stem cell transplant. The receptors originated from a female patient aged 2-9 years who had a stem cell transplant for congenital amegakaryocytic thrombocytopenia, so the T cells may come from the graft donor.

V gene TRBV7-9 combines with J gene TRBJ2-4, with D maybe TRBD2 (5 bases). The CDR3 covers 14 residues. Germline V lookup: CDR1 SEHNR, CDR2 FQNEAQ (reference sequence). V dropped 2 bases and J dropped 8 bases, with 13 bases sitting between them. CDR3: CASSLLAGNDIQYF. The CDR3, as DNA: TGTGCCAGCAGCTTACTAGCTGGGAATGACATTCAGTACTTC.

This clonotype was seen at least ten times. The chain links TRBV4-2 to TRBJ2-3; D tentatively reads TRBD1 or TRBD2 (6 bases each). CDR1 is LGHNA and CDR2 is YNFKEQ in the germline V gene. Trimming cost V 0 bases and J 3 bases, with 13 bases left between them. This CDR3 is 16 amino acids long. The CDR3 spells CASSQDMKGGTDTQYF. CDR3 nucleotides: TGTGCCAGCAGCCAAGATATGAAGGGGGGAACAGATACGCAGTATTTT.

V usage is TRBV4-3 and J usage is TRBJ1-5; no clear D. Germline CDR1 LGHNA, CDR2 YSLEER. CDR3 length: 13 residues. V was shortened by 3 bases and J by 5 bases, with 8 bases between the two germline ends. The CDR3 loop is CASSQSWDQPQHF. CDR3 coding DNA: TGCGCCAGCAGCCAGTCATGGGATCAGCCCCAGCATTTT.

CDR3 DNA sequence: TGTGCCAGCAGCTACGGACTAGGGCTCTACAATGAGCAGTTCTTC. This sequence encodes CASSYGLGLYNEQFF. The chain carries TRBV7-3 and TRBJ2-1, with 7 bases fitting TRBD2. Germline V CDR1 and CDR2: SGHTA, FQGTGA. V lost 4 bases and J lost 3; bases outside the gene matches: 6. This CDR3 is built from 15 residues.

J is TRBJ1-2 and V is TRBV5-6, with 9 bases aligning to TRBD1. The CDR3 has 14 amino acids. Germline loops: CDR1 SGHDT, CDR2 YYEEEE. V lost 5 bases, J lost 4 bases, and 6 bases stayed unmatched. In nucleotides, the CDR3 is TGTGCCAGCAGGGCCGGGACAGGGATCTATGGCTACACCTTC. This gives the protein CASRAGTGIYGYTF.

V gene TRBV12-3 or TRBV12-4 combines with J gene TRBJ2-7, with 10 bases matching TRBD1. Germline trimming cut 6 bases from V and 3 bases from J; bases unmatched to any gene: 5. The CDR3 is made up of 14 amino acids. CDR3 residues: CASSETGGGYEQYF. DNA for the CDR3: TGTGCCAGCAGCGAGACAGGGGGCGGCTACGAGCAGTACTTC.

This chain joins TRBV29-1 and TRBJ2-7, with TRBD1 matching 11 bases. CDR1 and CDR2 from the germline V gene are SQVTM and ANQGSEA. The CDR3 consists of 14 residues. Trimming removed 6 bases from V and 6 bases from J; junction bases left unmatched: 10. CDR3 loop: CSVGGRTGGFEQYF. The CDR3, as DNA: TGCAGCGTGGGGGGTCGGACAGGGGGCTTCGAGCAGTACTTC.

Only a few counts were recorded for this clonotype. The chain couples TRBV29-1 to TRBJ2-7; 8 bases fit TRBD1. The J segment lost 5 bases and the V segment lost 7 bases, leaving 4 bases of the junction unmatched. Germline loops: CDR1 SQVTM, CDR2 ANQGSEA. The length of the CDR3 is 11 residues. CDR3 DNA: TGCAGCGCTAGGACAGGGCACGAGCAGTACTTC. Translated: CSARTGHEQYF.

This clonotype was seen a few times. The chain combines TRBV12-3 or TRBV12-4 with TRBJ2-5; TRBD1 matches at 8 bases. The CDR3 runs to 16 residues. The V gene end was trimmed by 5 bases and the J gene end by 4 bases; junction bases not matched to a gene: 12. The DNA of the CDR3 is TGTGCCAGCAGTCCCATTGGACAGGGAGGTGGAGAGACCCAGTACTTC. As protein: CASSPIGQGGGETQYF.

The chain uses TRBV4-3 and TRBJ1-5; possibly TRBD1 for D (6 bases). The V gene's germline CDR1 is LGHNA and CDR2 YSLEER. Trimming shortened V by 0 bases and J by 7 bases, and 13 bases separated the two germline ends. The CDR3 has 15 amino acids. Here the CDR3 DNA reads TGCGCCAGCAGCCAAGATCGGGGGCAGGGGCAGCCCCAGCATTTT. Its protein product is CASSQDRGQGQPQHF.

The CDR3, as DNA: TGTGCCAGCAGCGCCACTAGCGGGAGACCCAATGAGCAGTTCTTC. This encodes CASSATSGRPNEQFF. The chain is built from TRBV7-6 and TRBJ2-1; 11 nucleotides line up with TRBD2. CDR1 and CDR2 (germline): SGHVS, FNYEAQ. The CDR3 covers 15 residues. Trimming removed 5 bases from V and 6 bases from J; junction bases left unmatched: 6.

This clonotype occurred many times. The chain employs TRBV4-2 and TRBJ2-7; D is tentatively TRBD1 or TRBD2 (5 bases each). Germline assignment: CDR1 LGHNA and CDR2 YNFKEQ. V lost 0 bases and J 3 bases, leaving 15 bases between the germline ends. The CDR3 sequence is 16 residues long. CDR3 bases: TGTGCCAGCAGCCAAGATAATGGGGGAGCCGGCTACGAGCAGTACTTC. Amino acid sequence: CASSQDNGGAGYEQYF.

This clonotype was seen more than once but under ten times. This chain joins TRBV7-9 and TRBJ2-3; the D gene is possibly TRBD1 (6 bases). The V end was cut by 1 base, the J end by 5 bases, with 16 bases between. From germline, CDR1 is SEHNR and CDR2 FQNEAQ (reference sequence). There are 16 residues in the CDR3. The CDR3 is CASSLVVGAEGDTQYF. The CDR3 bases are TGTGCCAGCAGCTTAGTTGTGGGGGCCGAGGGAGATACGCAGTATTTT. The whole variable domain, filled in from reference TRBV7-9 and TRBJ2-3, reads DTGVSQNPRHKITKRGQNVTFRCDPISEHNRLYWYRQTLGQGPEFLTYFQNEAQLEKSRLLSDRFSAERPKGSFSTLEIQRTEQGDSAMYLCASSLVVGAEGDTQYFGPGTRLTVL.

This CDR3 reads CASNPSPARNPSTDTQYF. CDR3 in DNA: TGTGCCAGCAACCCGAGTCCCGCCAGAAACCCTAGCACAGATACGCAGTATTTT. The V call is TRBV12-3 or TRBV12-4, the J call TRBJ2-3; D ambiguous. The CDR3 runs 18 residues. V shed 7 bases and J shed 0 bases, with 23 bases lying between them.

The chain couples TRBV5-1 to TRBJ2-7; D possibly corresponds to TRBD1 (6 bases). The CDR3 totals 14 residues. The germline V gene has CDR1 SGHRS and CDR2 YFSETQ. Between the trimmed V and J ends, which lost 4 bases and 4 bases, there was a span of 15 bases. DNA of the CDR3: TGCGCCAGCAGCGACCCGGACAGCCCTTACGAGCAGTACTTC. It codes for CASSDPDSPYEQYF.

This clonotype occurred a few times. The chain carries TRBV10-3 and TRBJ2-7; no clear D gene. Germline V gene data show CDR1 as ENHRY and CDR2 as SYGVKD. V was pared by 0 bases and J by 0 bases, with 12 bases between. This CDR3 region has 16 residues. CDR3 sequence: CAISESYPAFSYEQYF. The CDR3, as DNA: TGTGCCATCAGTGAGTCTTATCCCGCGTTCTCCTACGAGCAGTACTTC.